The source of this TCR beta chain is a study of T-cell memory formation after mild COVID-19. TCRdb passed the 5' RACE reads through MiXCR, listing each CDR3 protein once. The repertoire holds about 260,000 distinct CDR3 sequences, with over 15% as singletons. The CDR3 is made up of 14 amino acids. The germline CDR1 and CDR2 sequences are SQVTM and ANQGSEA. With V trimmed by 7 bases and J by 4 bases, 5 bases remained unmatched. The sequence was collected from a man aged 18 to 29 who had mild COVID-19 (a few samples of this study predate the infection). Cell type and time point are not known. Sequencing was performed on PBMCs or a T cell subset sorted from them (not recorded which). The chain employs TRBV29-1 and TRBJ2-1; 12 positions match TRBD2. DNA for the CDR3: TGCAGCGACCTGACTAGCGGGGGTTACAATGAGCAGTTCTTC. It is translated as CSDLTSGGYNEQFF.